This paragraph covers one T cell receptor (beta chain) sequence. No antigen is known for it. The sample is drawn from a study of shared clonotypes between healthy human individuals. Regarding the study as a whole: Relative to their counterparts shared across all four donors, non-shared clonotypes exhibited diminished generation probabilities.

Sorted-subset replicate PCRs used roughly 210 ng of genomic DNA. This amount corresponded to tens of thousands of T cell genomes. TCRdb's table, derived via immunoSEQ multiplex PCR, lists solely in-frame clones and lacks some. This table has roughly 500,000 clones, 95% to 96% appearing once. Researchers partitioned CD4+ cells into CD45RA+ naive and CD45RA-negative memory subsets. V gave up 10 bases and J gave up 3 bases, with 22 bases separating them. Per germline, CDR1 LNHDA and CDR2 SQIVND (reference sequence). The CDR3 runs to 15 residues. The receptor was isolated from a woman aged 25 to 39 in good health. Sequencing used naive CD4+ T cells sorted from blood. The subset denotes: CD45RA+ positively selected. V is TRBV19 and J is TRBJ2-7; possible D gene TRBD1, 6 bases. CDR3: CATSRTVNGHYEQYF. The DNA for the CDR3 is TGTGCCACCTCGCGGACAGTTAACGGCCACTACGAGCAGTACTTC.